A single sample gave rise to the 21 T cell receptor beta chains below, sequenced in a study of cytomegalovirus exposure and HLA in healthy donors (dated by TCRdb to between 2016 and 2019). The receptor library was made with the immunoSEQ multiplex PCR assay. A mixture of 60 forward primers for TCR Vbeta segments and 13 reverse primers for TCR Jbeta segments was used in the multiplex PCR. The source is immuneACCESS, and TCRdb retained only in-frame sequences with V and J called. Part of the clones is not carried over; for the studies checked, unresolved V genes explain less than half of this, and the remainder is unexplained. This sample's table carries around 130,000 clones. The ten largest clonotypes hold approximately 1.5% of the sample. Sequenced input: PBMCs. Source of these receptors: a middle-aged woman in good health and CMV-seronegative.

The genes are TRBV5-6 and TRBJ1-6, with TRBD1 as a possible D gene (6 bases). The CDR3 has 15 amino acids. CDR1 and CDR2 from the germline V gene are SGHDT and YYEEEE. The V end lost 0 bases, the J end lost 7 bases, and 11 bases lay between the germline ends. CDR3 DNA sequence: TGTGCCAGCAGCTTGGACAGGGTAGTAAATTCACCCCTCCACTTT. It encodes CASSLDRVVNSPLHF.

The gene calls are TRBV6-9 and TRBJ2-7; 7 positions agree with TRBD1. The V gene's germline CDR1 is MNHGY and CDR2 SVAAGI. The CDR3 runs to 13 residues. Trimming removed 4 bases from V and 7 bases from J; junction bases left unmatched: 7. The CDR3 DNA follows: TGTGCCAGCAGTTTACCTCAGGGGGATGAGCAGTACGTC. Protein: CASSLPQGDEQYV.

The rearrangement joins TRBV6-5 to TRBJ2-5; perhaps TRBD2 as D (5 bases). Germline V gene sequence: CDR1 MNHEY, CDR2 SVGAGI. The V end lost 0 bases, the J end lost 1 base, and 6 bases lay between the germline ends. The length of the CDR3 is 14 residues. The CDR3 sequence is CASSYSRVQETQYF. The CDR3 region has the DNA TGTGCCAGCAGTTACTCGAGGGTCCAAGAGACCCAGTACTTC.

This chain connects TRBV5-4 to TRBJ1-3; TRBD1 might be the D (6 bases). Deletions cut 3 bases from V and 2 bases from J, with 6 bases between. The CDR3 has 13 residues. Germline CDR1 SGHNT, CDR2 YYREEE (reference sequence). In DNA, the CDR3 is TGTGCCAGCAGCTCAGGGGCTGGAAACACCATATATTTT. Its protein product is CASSSGAGNTIYF.

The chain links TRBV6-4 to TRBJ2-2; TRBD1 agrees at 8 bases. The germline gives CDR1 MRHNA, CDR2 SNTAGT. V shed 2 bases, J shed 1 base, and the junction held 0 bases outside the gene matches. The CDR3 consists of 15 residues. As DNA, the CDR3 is TGTGCCAGCAGTGACGGGACAGGGAACACCGGGGAGCTGTTTTTT. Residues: CASSDGTGNTGELFF.

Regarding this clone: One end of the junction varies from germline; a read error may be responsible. The CDR3 is CASRGWGNGELFF. The CDR3 DNA follows: TGCGCCAGCAGGGGTTGGGGAAACGGGGAACTGTTTTTT. The chain has TRBV4-1 and TRBJ2-2; D perhaps matches TRBD2 (5 bases). The length of the CDR3 is 13 residues. Germline CDR1 is MGHRA and CDR2 is YSYEKL.

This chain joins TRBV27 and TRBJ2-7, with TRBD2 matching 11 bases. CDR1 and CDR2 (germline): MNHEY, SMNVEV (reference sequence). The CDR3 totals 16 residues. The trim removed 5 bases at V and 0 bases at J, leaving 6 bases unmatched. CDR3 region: CASSLGTSGSSYEQYF. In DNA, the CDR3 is TGTGCCAGCAGTCTTGGGACTAGCGGAAGCTCCTACGAGCAGTACTTC.

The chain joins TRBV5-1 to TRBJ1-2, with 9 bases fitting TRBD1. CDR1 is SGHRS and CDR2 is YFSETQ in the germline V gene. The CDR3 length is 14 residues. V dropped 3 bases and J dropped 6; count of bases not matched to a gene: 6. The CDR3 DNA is TGCGCCAGCAGCTCCGGACAGGGGAGACATGGCTACACCTTC. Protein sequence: CASSSGQGRHGYTF. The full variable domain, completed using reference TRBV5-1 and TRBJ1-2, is KAGVTQTPRYLIKTRGQQVTLSCSPISGHRSVSWYQQTPGQGLQFLFEYFSETQRNKGNFPGRFSGRQFSNSRSEMNVSTLELGDSALYLCASSSGQGRHGYTFGSGTRLTVV.

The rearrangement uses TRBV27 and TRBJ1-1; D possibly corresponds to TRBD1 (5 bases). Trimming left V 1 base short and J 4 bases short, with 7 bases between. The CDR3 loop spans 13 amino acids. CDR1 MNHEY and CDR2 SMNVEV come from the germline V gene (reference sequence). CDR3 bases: TGTGCCAGCAGTTTATTAGGGGTCACTGAAGCTTTCTTT. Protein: CASSLLGVTEAFF.

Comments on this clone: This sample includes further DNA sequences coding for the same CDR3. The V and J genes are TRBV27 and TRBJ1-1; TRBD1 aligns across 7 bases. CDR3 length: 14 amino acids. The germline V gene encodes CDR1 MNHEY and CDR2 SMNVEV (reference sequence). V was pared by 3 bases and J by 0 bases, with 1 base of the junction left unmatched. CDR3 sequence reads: CASSLGQMNTEAFF. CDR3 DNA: TGTGCCAGCAGTTTGGGACAGATGAACACTGAAGCTTTCTTT.

CDR3 region: CASSSTGAWEQYV. In DNA, the CDR3 is TGTGCCAGCAGTTCCACAGGGGCGTGGGAGCAGTACGTC. The chain links TRBV2 to TRBJ2-7; 7 nucleotides line up with TRBD1. Looked up from germline, CDR1 is SNHLY and CDR2 is FYNNEI. The CDR3 spans 13 residues. V shed 5 bases, J shed 7 bases, and the junction held 8 bases outside the gene matches.

For the CDR3, the DNA is TGTGCCAGCAGGCGCGGCGGGGCTAACACCGGGGAGCTGTTTTTT. Encoded protein: CASRRGGANTGELFF. J is TRBJ2-2 and V is TRBV2, with TRBD2 as a possible D gene (6 bases). The germline CDR1 and CDR2 sequences are SNHLY and FYNNEI. The CDR3 totals 15 residues. Trimming left V 6 bases short and J 2 bases short, with 13 bases between.

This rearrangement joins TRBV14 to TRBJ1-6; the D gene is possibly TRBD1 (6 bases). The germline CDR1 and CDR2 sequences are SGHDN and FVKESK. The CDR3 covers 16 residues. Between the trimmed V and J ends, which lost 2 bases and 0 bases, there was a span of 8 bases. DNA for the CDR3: TGTGCCAGCAGCCAACAGGGGTACTCCTATAATTCACCCCTCCACTTT. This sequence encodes CASSQQGYSYNSPLHF.

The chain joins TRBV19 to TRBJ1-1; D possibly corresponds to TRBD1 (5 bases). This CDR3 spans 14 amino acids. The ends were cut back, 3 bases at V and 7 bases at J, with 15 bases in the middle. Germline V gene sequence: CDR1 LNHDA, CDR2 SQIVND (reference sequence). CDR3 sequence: CASSISGAVSEAFF. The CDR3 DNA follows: TGTGCCAGTAGTATTAGCGGGGCTGTTAGTGAAGCTTTCTTT. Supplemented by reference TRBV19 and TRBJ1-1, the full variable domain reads DGGITQSPKYLFRKEGQNVTLSCEQNLNHDAMYWYRQDPGQGLRLIYYSQIVNDFQKGDIAEGYSVSREKKESFPLTVTSAQKNPTAFYLCASSISGAVSEAFFGQGTRLTVV.

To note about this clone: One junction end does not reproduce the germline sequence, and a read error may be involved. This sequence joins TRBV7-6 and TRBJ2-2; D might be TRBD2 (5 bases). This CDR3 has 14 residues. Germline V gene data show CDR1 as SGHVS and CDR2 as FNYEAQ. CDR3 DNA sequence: TGTGCCAGCAGTTTAGGACTGTACACCGGGGAGCTGTTTTTT. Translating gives CASSLGLYTGELFF.

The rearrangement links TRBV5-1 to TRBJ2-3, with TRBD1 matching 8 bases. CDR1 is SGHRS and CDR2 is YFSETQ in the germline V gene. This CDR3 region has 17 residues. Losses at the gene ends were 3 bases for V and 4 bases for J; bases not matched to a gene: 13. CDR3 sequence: CASSSPGQVGGSDTQYF. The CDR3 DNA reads TGCGCCAGCAGCTCTCCGGGACAGGTAGGAGGATCAGATACGCAGTATTTT.

CDR3 loop: CASRTGTDNSGANVLTF. The CDR3 bases are TGTGCCAGCAGAACCGGGACTGATAACTCTGGGGCCAACGTCCTGACTTTC. The chain is built from TRBV7-9 and TRBJ2-6, with TRBD2 as a possible D gene (6 bases). The CDR3 runs to 17 residues. Trimming took off 6 bases at V and 0 bases at J, with 15 bases between the two ends. The germline CDR1 and CDR2 sequences are SEHNR and FQNEAQ (reference sequence).

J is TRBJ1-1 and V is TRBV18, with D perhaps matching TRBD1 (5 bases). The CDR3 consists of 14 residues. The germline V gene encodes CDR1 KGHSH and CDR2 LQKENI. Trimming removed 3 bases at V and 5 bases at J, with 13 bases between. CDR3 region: CASSPGWGGTEAFF. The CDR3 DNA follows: TGTGCCAGCTCACCCGGGTGGGGGGGTACTGAAGCTTTCTTT.

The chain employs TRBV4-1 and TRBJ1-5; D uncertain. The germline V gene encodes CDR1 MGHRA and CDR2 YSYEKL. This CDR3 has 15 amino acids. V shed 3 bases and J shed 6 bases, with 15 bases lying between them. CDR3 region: CASSQGAGFTQPQHF. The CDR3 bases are TGCGCCAGCAGCCAGGGTGCGGGGTTTACTCAGCCCCAGCATTTT.

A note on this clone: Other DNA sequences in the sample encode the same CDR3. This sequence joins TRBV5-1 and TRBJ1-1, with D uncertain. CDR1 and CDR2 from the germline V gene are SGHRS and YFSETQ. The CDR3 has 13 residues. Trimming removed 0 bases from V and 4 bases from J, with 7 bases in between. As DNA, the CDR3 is TGCGCCAGCAGCTTGGGGGCCGGCACTGAAGCTTTCTTT. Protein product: CASSLGAGTEAFF.

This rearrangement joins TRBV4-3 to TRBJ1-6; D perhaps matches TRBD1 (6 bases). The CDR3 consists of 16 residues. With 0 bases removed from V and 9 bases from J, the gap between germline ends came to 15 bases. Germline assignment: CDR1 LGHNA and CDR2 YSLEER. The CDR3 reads CASSQDGTRVGSPLHF. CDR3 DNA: TGCGCCAGCAGCCAAGACGGGACAAGGGTAGGTTCACCCCTCCACTTT.